The 26 T cell receptor beta chains presented below share a single source sample, sequenced in a study of blood T cell repertoires in COVID-19. Libraries were prepared by immunoSEQ multiplex PCR; TCRdb keeps only in-frame clonotypes and omits some of them. The data show approximately 160,000 clones, 84% seen once. Specimen: PBMCs or T cells enriched from blood (not recorded which). The source is a woman aged 50 to 65 who had recovered from COVID-19.

The chain employs TRBV5-1 and TRBJ2-1; D is possibly TRBD1 (6 bases). Germline V gives CDR1 SGHRS, CDR2 YFSETQ. The CDR3 has 20 amino acids. Trimming cost V 0 bases and J 4 bases, with 26 bases left between them. CDR3 sequence reads: CASSLEAQGARGGRYNEQFF. Here the CDR3 DNA reads TGCGCCAGCAGCTTGGAGGCGCAGGGAGCGCGTGGGGGCCGTTACAATGAGCAGTTCTTC.

The rearrangement uses TRBV7-9 and TRBJ1-1; D not certain. This CDR3 has 16 amino acids. The V end was cut by 1 base, the J end by 2 bases, with 14 bases between. Germline V gene lookup returns CDR1 SEHNR and CDR2 FQNEAQ (reference sequence). Here the CDR3 DNA reads TGTGCCAGCAGCTTAGGATACGGTCAGGTTAACACTGAAGCTTTCTTT. This encodes CASSLGYGQVNTEAFF.

This chain connects TRBV7-2 to TRBJ2-3; D is possibly TRBD2 (6 bases). Germline V gives CDR1 SGHTA, CDR2 FQGNSA. CDR3 size: 15 residues. V was shortened by 4 bases and J by 4 bases, with 15 bases between the two germline ends. The CDR3 spells CASSSRTNQADTQYF. CDR3 nucleotide sequence: TGTGCCAGCAGCTCGAGGACTAATCAAGCAGATACGCAGTATTTT.

The V gene is TRBV27, the J gene TRBJ1-2; D might be TRBD1 (6 bases). V was clipped by 7 bases and J by 11 bases, with 23 bases between them. Per germline, CDR1 MNHEY and CDR2 SMNVEV (reference sequence). This CDR3 has 14 amino acids. The CDR3 loop is CASTSFPQQGTYTF. CDR3 DNA sequence: TGTGCCAGCACTAGTTTCCCTCAACAGGGAACATACACCTTC.

The rearrangement uses TRBV2 and TRBJ1-6; the D gene is possibly TRBD1 (5 bases). The CDR3 runs 17 residues. Germline V gene data show CDR1 as SNHLY and CDR2 as FYNNEI. With 4 bases removed from V and 7 bases from J, the gap between germline ends came to 20 bases. CDR3: CASSVSRATQGNSPLHF. The CDR3 DNA reads as TGTGCCAGCAGTGTAAGCCGGGCCACTCAGGGAAATTCACCCCTCCACTTT. Supplemented by reference TRBV2 and TRBJ1-6, the full variable domain reads EPEVTQTPSHQVTQMGQEVILRCVPISNHLYFYWYRQILGQKVEFLVSFYNNEISEKSEIFDDQFSVERPDGSNFTLKIRSTKLEDSAMYFCASSVSRATQGNSPLHFGNGTRLTVT.

The V call is TRBV3-1 (or the pseudogene TRBV3-2), the J call TRBJ2-7; 12 bases agree with TRBD2. Trimming at V came to 5 bases and at J to 10 bases, leaving 9 bases not matched to a gene. The CDR3 runs 14 residues. CDR1 LGHDT and CDR2 YNNKEL come from the germline V gene (reference sequence). CDR3 nucleotide sequence: TGTGCCAGCAGCTCCGGGACTAGCGGGTCCAGACAGTACTTC. Its translation: CASSSGTSGSRQYF.

This clone was observed a few times. The V call is TRBV2, the J call TRBJ2-1; 8 nucleotides match TRBD2. The CDR3 length is 15 residues. CDR1 and CDR2 from the germline V gene are SNHLY and FYNNEI. V shed 10 bases, J shed 10 bases, and the junction held 18 bases outside the gene matches. The CDR3 loop reads CATPGGEYAPGEQFF. The CDR3 DNA reads as TGTGCCACTCCGGGAGGGGAATACGCACCGGGAGAGCAGTTCTTC.

This chain connects TRBV27 to TRBJ2-7; D remains unclear. V lost 4 bases, J lost 3 bases, and 13 bases lay in between. The CDR3 is 14 amino acids. The germline gives CDR1 MNHEY, CDR2 SMNVEV (reference sequence). In DNA, the CDR3 is TGTGCCAGCAGTTGGCAGGCCAGGAACTACGAGCAGTACTTC. It specifies CASSWQARNYEQYF.

The V and J genes are TRBV6-2 or TRBV6-3 and TRBJ2-7; the match to TRBD1 covers 7 bases. This CDR3 contains 13 residues. The ends lost 6 bases at V and 7 bases at J; junction bases unmatched: 9. Looked up from germline, CDR1 is MNHEY and CDR2 is SVGEGT. CDR3 bases: TGTGCCAGCAGCCAACAGGGGCTTGGGGAGCAGTACTTC. The encoded protein is CASSQQGLGEQYF.

The chain employs TRBV3-1 (or the pseudogene TRBV3-2) and TRBJ2-5, with D perhaps TRBD1 (6 bases). Germline V gives CDR1 LGHDT, CDR2 YNNKEL (reference sequence). This CDR3 region has 15 residues. V lost 3 bases to trimming and J lost 5 bases, with 16 bases between them. CDR3 nucleotide sequence: TGTGCCAGCAGCCACCGCCATACAGGGTTGGAGACCCAGTACTTC. Translation gives CASSHRHTGLETQYF.

The V call is TRBV7-9, the J call TRBJ2-7; 7 positions agree with TRBD1. CDR1 SEHNR and CDR2 FQNEAQ come from the germline V gene (reference sequence). The CDR3 is 14 residues long. The V segment lost 8 bases and the J segment 4 bases; nucleotides outside the gene matches: 11. This CDR3 is CASGPGQVLYEQYF. Here the CDR3 DNA reads TGTGCCAGCGGCCCTGGACAGGTTTTGTACGAGCAGTACTTC. Combining the CDR3 with reference TRBV7-9 and TRBJ2-7 gives the whole variable domain DTGVSQNPRHKITKRGQNVTFRCDPISEHNRLYWYRQTLGQGPEFLTYFQNEAQLEKSRLLSDRFSAERPKGSFSTLEIQRTEQGDSAMYLCASGPGQVLYEQYFGPGTRLTVT.

This chain joins TRBV9 and TRBJ1-1; D not certain. CDR1 is SGDLS and CDR2 is YYNGEE in the germline V gene. Trimming cost V 0 bases and J 1 base, with 10 bases left between them. The CDR3 sequence is 15 residues long. This CDR3 is CASSVGPRGNTEAFF. The CDR3 nucleotides are TGTGCCAGCAGCGTAGGCCCACGGGGGAACACTGAAGCTTTCTTT.

The CDR3 nucleotides read TGTGCCAGCAGCTTGGGGGGCACCCGGACTGAAGCTTTCTTT. It yields the protein CASSLGGTRTEAFF. The chain has TRBV5-4 and TRBJ1-1; TRBD1 is a possible D gene (5 bases). The CDR3 loop spans 14 amino acids. V lost 0 bases to trimming and J lost 5 bases, with 11 bases between them. CDR1 and CDR2 from the germline V gene are SGHNT and YYREEE (reference sequence). Looking up the rest from reference TRBV5-4 and TRBJ1-1 gives the full variable domain: ETGVTQSPTHLIKTRGQQVTLRCSSQSGHNTVSWYQQALGQGPQFIFQYYREEENGRGNFPPRFSGLQFPNYSSELNVNALELDDSALYLCASSLGGTRTEAFFGQGTRLTVV.

This rearrangement joins TRBV11-3 to TRBJ2-7, with D perhaps TRBD2 (6 bases). Germline V gene data show CDR1 as SGHNT and CDR2 as YENEEA. Trimming stripped 3 bases from V and 5 bases from J, with 14 bases between. This CDR3 spans 14 amino acids. CDR3 sequence (DNA): TGTGCCAGCAGCTTGGTGGGGGACTGGGACGAGCAGTACTTC. Amino acid sequence: CASSLVGDWDEQYF.

The V and J genes are TRBV29-1 and TRBJ1-2; no definite D call. Deletions cut 0 bases from V and 2 bases from J, with 13 bases between. The CDR3 runs 15 residues. The germline V gene encodes CDR1 SQVTM and CDR2 ANQGSEA. CDR3 sequence: CSVEDPSSENYGYTF. For the CDR3, the DNA is TGCAGCGTTGAAGATCCGTCTAGCGAGAACTATGGCTACACCTTC. The variable domain in full, completed from reference TRBV29-1 and TRBJ1-2, reads SAVISQKPSRDICQRGTSLTIQCQVDSQVTMMFWYRQQPGQSLTLIATANQGSEATYESGFVIDKFPISRPNLTFSTLTVSNMSPEDSSIYLCSVEDPSSENYGYTFGSGTRLTVV.

This sequence joins TRBV9 and TRBJ2-5, with TRBD2 as a possible D gene (7 bases). Germline V gives CDR1 SGDLS, CDR2 YYNGEE. V lost 0 bases and J lost 4, with 13 bases in between. The CDR3 length is 15 residues. The CDR3 DNA reads TGTGCCAGCAGCGTAGCCCAGGGAGGGGGAGAGACCCAGTACTTC. Its translation: CASSVAQGGGETQYF.

V is TRBV5-1 and J is TRBJ2-1, with 12 bases lining up with TRBD2. CDR3 length: 17 amino acids. V dropped 4 bases and J dropped 9; count of bases not matched to a gene: 14. Germline lookup yields CDR1 SGHRS and CDR2 YFSETQ. CDR3 amino acids: CASSPGGLAGGPSEQFF. In DNA, the CDR3 is TGCGCCAGCAGCCCGGGTGGCCTAGCGGGAGGGCCATCTGAGCAGTTCTTC.

The J gene is TRBJ1-2, the V gene TRBV28; 9 nucleotides agree with TRBD1. Germline V gives CDR1 MDHEN, CDR2 SYDVKM. This CDR3 comprises 16 residues. The V gene end was trimmed by 5 bases and the J gene end by 5 bases; junction bases not matched to a gene: 12. The CDR3 spells CASSPLGTGWEYGYTF. The CDR3 DNA follows: TGTGCCAGCAGTCCCCTGGGGACAGGGTGGGAGTATGGCTACACCTTC.

The CDR3 is CASKREGELFF. The CDR3, as DNA: TGTGCCAGCAAGCGGGAAGGGGAGCTGTTTTTT. This sequence joins TRBV12-3 or TRBV12-4 and TRBJ2-2; 7 nucleotides agree with TRBD2. The CDR3 runs to 11 residues. J gave up 8 bases and V 7 bases, and 1 base lay outside the gene matches.

This CDR3 is CASSVAGGPALGEQYF. For the CDR3, the DNA is TGTGCCAGCAGCGTAGCGGGGGGCCCCGCCCTAGGCGAGCAGTACTTC. The rearrangement links TRBV9 to TRBJ2-7; D possibly corresponds to TRBD2 (7 bases). The germline V and J ends were trimmed by 0 bases and 6 bases, with 19 bases remaining between them. Germline CDR1 SGDLS, CDR2 YYNGEE. The CDR3 contains 16 residues.

The J gene is TRBJ2-3, the V gene TRBV24-1; 7 nucleotides agree with TRBD1. The CDR3 length is 18 residues. J lost 4 bases, V lost 4 bases, and 16 bases had no gene match. The germline CDR1 and CDR2 sequences are KGHDR and SFDVKD. This CDR3 reads CATSDDRSDRVYADTQYF. The CDR3 DNA sequence: TGTGCCACCAGTGACGACAGATCCGACAGGGTGTACGCAGATACGCAGTATTTT.

The chain has TRBV24-1 and TRBJ2-1; D is perhaps TRBD2 (5 bases). Trimming removed 4 bases at V and 7 bases at J, with 7 bases between. Germline lookup yields CDR1 KGHDR and CDR2 SFDVKD. The CDR3 is 12 residues long. The CDR3 nucleotides are TGTGCCACCAGTGAGCAGCGGAATGAGCAGTTCTTC. Encoded protein: CATSEQRNEQFF.

The chain combines TRBV15 with TRBJ2-5; 7 nucleotides align to TRBD2. Germline V gene lookup returns CDR1 LNHNV and CDR2 YYDKDF (reference sequence). V lost 7 bases and J lost 14; bases outside the gene matches: 10. The CDR3 is 11 residues long. The CDR3 sequence is CATKFLPGGYF. For the CDR3, the DNA is TGTGCCACCAAGTTTCTCCCGGGGGGTTACTTC.

This clone was observed a handful of times. The chain carries TRBV5-1 and TRBJ1-5, with 7 bases lining up with TRBD1. Per the germline V gene, CDR1 is SGHRS and CDR2 is YFSETQ. V shed 4 bases and J 3 bases; nucleotides not matched to a gene: 10. This CDR3 comprises 16 residues. The CDR3 DNA reads as TGCGCCAGCAGCCCAGGGGGTCGCGGGGACAATCAGCCCCAGCATTTT. Protein product: CASSPGGRGDNQPQHF.

The V call is TRBV28, the J call TRBJ2-5; D is unclear. The germline V gene has CDR1 MDHEN and CDR2 SYDVKM. The CDR3 contains 13 residues. Trimming removed 3 bases at V and 5 bases at J, with 10 bases between. The CDR3 reads CASSFLVRETQYF. The CDR3 nucleotides read TGTGCCAGCAGTTTCTTGGTCCGGGAGACCCAGTACTTC. The variable domain in full, completed from reference TRBV28 and TRBJ2-5, reads DVKVTQSSRYLVKRTGEKVFLECVQDMDHENMFWYRQDPGLGLRLIYFSYDVKMKEKGDIPEGYSVSREKKERFSLILESASTNQTSMYLCASSFLVRETQYFGPGTRLLVL.

The CDR3 DNA reads TGTGCCAGAACAACCCCAGGGAATTCCTACGAGCAGTACTTC. It translates to CARTTPGNSYEQYF. The chain combines TRBV6-4 with TRBJ2-7, with TRBD1 as a possible D gene (5 bases). The V and J ends lost 9 bases and 1 base respectively, with 16 bases between them. Per the germline V gene, CDR1 is MRHNA and CDR2 is SNTAGT. The CDR3 covers 14 residues.